This TCR beta chain was identified in a study of cytomegalovirus exposure and HLA in healthy donors. Study observations and caveats: Investigators reported 150 to 200 TCR beta chains as tied to cytomegalovirus.

PCR used 60 Vbeta primers and 13 Jbeta primers. Produced via immunoSEQ multiplex PCR; TCRdb's table is partial and in-frame only. The table lists 100,000 to 150,000 clones, about 85% of them singletons. The CDR3 contains 14 residues. Trimming at V came to 5 bases and at J to 1 base, leaving 3 bases not matched to a gene. In germline, CDR1 is SQVTM, CDR2 ANQGSEA. Turning to this clone: Its antigen is unidentified.

This rearrangement joins TRBV29-1 to TRBJ2-2, with TRBD1 matching 8 bases. This sequence was found in a boy aged 5-17 years in good health and CMV-seronegative. The sample taken for sequencing was PBMCs. The CDR3 here is CSVSDRGNTGELFF. CDR3 DNA: TGCAGCGTTTCTGACAGGGGGAACACCGGGGAGCTGTTTTTT.